This T cell receptor (beta chain) was identified during a study of spatial heterogeneity in lung cancer. Time point indicated: blood at routine non-recurrence follow-up after resection. TCRdb re-analysed the 5' RACE reads in MiXCR, keeping a single row per CDR3 protein. Among 60,000 to 85,000 distinct CDR3 sequences listed, roughly 9% were seen once. CDR3 length equals 14 residues. The V and J ends lost 1 base and 4 bases, in that order; junction bases with no gene match: 6. CDR1 DFQATT and CDR2 SNEGSKA come from the germline V gene (reference sequence). This rearrangement joins TRBV20-1 to TRBJ1-2; 7 positions agree with TRBD1. The material was PBMCs, obtained at follow-up. This TCR derives from a female donor with early-stage non-small cell lung cancer. This CDR3 is CSARGGQHSYGYTF. The CDR3 DNA reads as TGCAGTGCTAGAGGGGGACAGCATTCCTATGGCTACACCTTC.